One and the same sample provided the 16 T cell receptor beta chains below, sequenced in a study of T cells in localized non-small cell lung cancer. Profiling relied on immunoSEQ multiplex PCR, and the TCRdb table lists in-frame clones only, not all of them. Among about 21,000 clones, 88% were seen once, and the ten largest hold 25% to 35%. The specimen comprised peripheral blood mononuclear cells, sampled before any cancer treatment. These TCRs come from a male donor at least 60 years old with stage II lung adenocarcinoma.

V gene TRBV28 combines with J gene TRBJ2-3; 8 bases align to TRBD2. Germline loops: CDR1 MDHEN, CDR2 SYDVKM. After removal of 5 bases from V and 1 base from J, the junction contained 14 bases not matched to a gene. This CDR3 is 18 amino acids long. The CDR3 region is CASSPIFWREERTDTQYF. The CDR3 DNA sequence: TGTGCCAGCAGTCCGATTTTTTGGCGGGAGGAACGCACAGATACGCAGTATTTT. Full variable domain (rest looked up from reference TRBV28 and TRBJ2-3): DVKVTQSSRYLVKRTGEKVFLECVQDMDHENMFWYRQDPGLGLRLIYFSYDVKMKEKGDIPEGYSVSREKKERFSLILESASTNQTSMYLCASSPIFWREERTDTQYFGPGTRLTVL.

The rearrangement uses TRBV19 and TRBJ1-1; D is possibly TRBD1 (6 bases). CDR1 is LNHDA and CDR2 is SQIVND in the germline V gene (reference sequence). The CDR3 is 14 amino acids. Deletions cut 6 bases from V and 7 bases from J, with 18 bases between. The CDR3 here is CASRKQGGLNEAFF. The DNA for the CDR3 is TGTGCCAGTAGAAAACAGGGAGGATTGAATGAAGCTTTCTTT.

The V gene is TRBV28, the J gene TRBJ2-5; D might be TRBD1 (5 bases). Per germline, CDR1 MDHEN and CDR2 SYDVKM. V shed 5 bases and J shed 13 bases, with 17 bases lying between them. The CDR3 loop spans 12 amino acids. The CDR3 loop is CASSPRQGLRYF. Written as DNA, the CDR3 is TGTGCCAGCAGTCCTCGCCAGGGTTTGAGGTACTTC.

The chain has TRBV11-3 and TRBJ2-7; no firm D call. The germline V gene has CDR1 SGHNT and CDR2 YENEEA. V was trimmed by 1 base and J by 2 bases, leaving 12 bases between them. The CDR3 is made up of 15 amino acids. CDR3 nucleotide sequence: TGTGCCAGCAGCTTAGGGCCACCTGAGGCCTACGAGCAGTACTTC. This translates into CASSLGPPEAYEQYF.

The chain is built from TRBV14 and TRBJ1-5; 8 bases map to TRBD1. Per the germline V gene, CDR1 is SGHDN and CDR2 is FVKESK. After removal of 5 bases from V and 0 bases from J, the junction contained 21 bases not matched to a gene. The CDR3 loop spans 21 amino acids. Written as DNA, the CDR3 is TGTGCCAGCAGCTCTAAGATCGGTAAGGGGACAGGCGTTTATAGCAATCAGCCCCAGCATTTT. Translating it yields CASSSKIGKGTGVYSNQPQHF.

The rearrangement links TRBV19 to TRBJ2-5; perhaps D is TRBD1 or TRBD2 (5 bases each). The CDR3 sequence is 15 residues long. Germline CDR1 reads LNHDA; CDR2 reads SQIVND (reference sequence). Trimming removed 6 bases at V and 5 bases at J, with 19 bases between. The CDR3, as DNA: TGTGCCAGTAGCCCCGGCCGACTGGGGGTGGAGACCCAGTACTTC. Residues: CASSPGRLGVETQYF.

This chain uses TRBV7-6 with TRBJ2-7; possibly TRBD2 for D (6 bases). The CDR3 runs to 12 residues. V lost 6 bases to trimming and J lost 3 bases, with 9 bases between them. The V gene's germline CDR1 is SGHVS and CDR2 FNYEAQ. CDR3 loop: CASSAGGYEQYF. DNA for the CDR3: TGTGCCAGCAGTGCCGGGGGCTACGAGCAGTACTTC. The full variable domain, completed using reference TRBV7-6 and TRBJ2-7, is GAGVSQSPRYKVTKRGQDVALRCDPISGHVSLYWYRQALGQGPEFLTYFNYEAQQDKSGLPNDRFSAERPEGSISTLTIQRTEQRDSAMYRCASSAGGYEQYFGPGTRLTVT.

This chain uses TRBV29-1 with TRBJ2-5, with D possibly being TRBD1 or TRBD2 (5 bases each). Per germline, CDR1 SQVTM and CDR2 ANQGSEA. The CDR3 is 13 amino acids. The V end was cut by 6 bases, the J end by 7 bases, with 18 bases between. This chain's CDR3 is CSVVPDGAGTQYF. The CDR3 DNA follows: TGCAGCGTCGTCCCGGACGGGGCAGGGACCCAGTACTTC.

This chain links TRBV5-4 with TRBJ2-7; 14 bases line up with TRBD2. After removal of 4 bases from V and 7 bases from J, the junction contained 7 bases not matched to a gene. The CDR3 runs 15 residues. Germline-derived CDR1 and CDR2 are SGHNT and YYREEE (reference sequence). The CDR3 bases are TGTGCCAGCAGCGTGGGACTAGCGGGAGTTCGGGAGCAGTACTTC. It yields the protein CASSVGLAGVREQYF.

This chain links TRBV6-1 with TRBJ1-5; D remains ambiguous. This CDR3 spans 13 amino acids. Looked up from germline, CDR1 is MNHNS and CDR2 is SASEGT. The germline V and J ends were trimmed by 5 bases and 7 bases, with 12 bases remaining between them. The CDR3 DNA reads TGTGCCAGCAGTTTTGAGGGCCGCCAGCCCCAGCATTTT. Translating it yields CASSFEGRQPQHF.

The J gene is TRBJ2-5, the V gene TRBV9; D may correspond to TRBD1 or TRBD2 (5 bases each). The V gene lost 8 bases and the J gene lost 7 bases, with 21 bases spanning the gap. Germline CDR1 SGDLS, CDR2 YYNGEE. The CDR3 has 14 residues. CDR3 region: CASKGTFPLWTQYF. Written as DNA, the CDR3 is TGTGCCAGTAAAGGGACCTTCCCTTTATGGACCCAGTACTTC.

The chain employs TRBV7-9 and TRBJ2-7, with 10 bases fitting TRBD2. From germline, CDR1 is SEHNR and CDR2 FQNEAQ (reference sequence). The CDR3 contains 13 residues. Trimming removed 5 bases from V and 7 bases from J; junction bases left unmatched: 5. CDR3 region: CASSPSGRGEQYF. The CDR3 DNA reads TGTGCCAGCAGCCCTAGCGGGAGAGGTGAGCAGTACTTC.

The chain is built from TRBV4-1 and TRBJ2-1; D is possibly TRBD2 (6 bases). Germline CDR1 MGHRA, CDR2 YSYEKL. The CDR3 consists of 17 residues. The V and J ends lost 1 base and 7 bases respectively, with 20 bases between them. The CDR3: CASSQVVLAARTNEQFF. The CDR3 DNA follows: TGCGCCAGCAGCCAAGTCGTCTTAGCGGCCAGGACGAATGAGCAGTTCTTC.

The V and J genes are TRBV2 and TRBJ2-1, with a weak D call TRBD2 (6 bases). The CDR3 consists of 17 residues. Trimming stripped 5 bases from V and 5 bases from J, with 22 bases between. Germline values: CDR1 SNHLY, CDR2 FYNNEI. The DNA for the CDR3 is TGTGCCAGCAGTTTTTCCCCATTTGGGGGGAACAACAATGAGCAGTTCTTC. Encoded protein: CASSFSPFGGNNNEQFF.

This chain uses TRBV5-1 with TRBJ2-3, with no clear D. CDR1 SGHRS and CDR2 YFSETQ come from the germline V gene. CDR3 size: 13 residues. Trimming removed 5 bases at V and 5 bases at J, with 12 bases between. The CDR3 DNA follows: TGCGCCAGCAGTTCCACCCTCGAAGATACGCAGTATTTT. Protein product: CASSSTLEDTQYF.

About this clone: This same CDR3 is encoded by further DNA sequences in the sample. This chain uses TRBV5-1 with TRBJ1-4; 7 nucleotides agree with TRBD1. Germline V CDR1 and CDR2: SGHRS, YFSETQ. The CDR3 loop spans 16 amino acids. V lost 3 bases and J lost 7; bases outside the gene matches: 12. The CDR3 DNA follows: TGCGCCAGCAGCTCCTCAGGGACAGCGGAGGGTGAAAAACTGTTTTTT. Protein sequence: CASSSSGTAEGEKLFF.